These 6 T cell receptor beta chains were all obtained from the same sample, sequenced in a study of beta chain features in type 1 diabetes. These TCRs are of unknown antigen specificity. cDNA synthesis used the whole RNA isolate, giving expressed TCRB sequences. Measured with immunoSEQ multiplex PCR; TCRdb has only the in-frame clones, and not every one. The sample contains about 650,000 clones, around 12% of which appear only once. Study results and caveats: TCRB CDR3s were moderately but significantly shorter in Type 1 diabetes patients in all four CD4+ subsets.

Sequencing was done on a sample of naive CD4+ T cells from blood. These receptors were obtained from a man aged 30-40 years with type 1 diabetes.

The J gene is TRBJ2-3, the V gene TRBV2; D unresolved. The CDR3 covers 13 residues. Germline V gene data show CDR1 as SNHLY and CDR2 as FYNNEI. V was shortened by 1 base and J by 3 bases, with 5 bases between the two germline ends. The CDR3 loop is CASSEGRTDTQYF. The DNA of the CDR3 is TGTGCCAGCAGTGAAGGGCGTACAGATACGCAGTATTTT. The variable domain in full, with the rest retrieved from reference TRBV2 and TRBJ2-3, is EPEVTQTPSHQVTQMGQEVILRCVPISNHLYFYWYRQILGQKVEFLVSFYNNEISEKSEIFDDQFSVERPDGSNFTLKIRSTKLEDSAMYFCASSEGRTDTQYFGPGTRLTVL.

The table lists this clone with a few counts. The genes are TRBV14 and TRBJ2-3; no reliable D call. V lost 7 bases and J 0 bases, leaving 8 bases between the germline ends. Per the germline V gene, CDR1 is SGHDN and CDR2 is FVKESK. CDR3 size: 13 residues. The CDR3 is CASTYSSTDTQYF. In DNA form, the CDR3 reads TGTGCCAGCACTTACAGCAGCACAGATACGCAGTATTTT.

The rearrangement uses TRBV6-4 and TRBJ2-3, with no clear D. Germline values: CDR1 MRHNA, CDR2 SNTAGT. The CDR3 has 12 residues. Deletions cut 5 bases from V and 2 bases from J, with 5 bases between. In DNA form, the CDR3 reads TGTGCCAGCAGTACGGACACAGATACGCAGTATTTT. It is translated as CASSTDTDTQYF.

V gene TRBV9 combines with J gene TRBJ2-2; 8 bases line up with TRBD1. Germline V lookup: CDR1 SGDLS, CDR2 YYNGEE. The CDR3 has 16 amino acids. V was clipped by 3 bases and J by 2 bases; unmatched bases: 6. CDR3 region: CASSGKDRGNTGELFF. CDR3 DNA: TGTGCCAGCAGCGGAAAAGACAGGGGTAACACCGGGGAGCTGTTTTTT.

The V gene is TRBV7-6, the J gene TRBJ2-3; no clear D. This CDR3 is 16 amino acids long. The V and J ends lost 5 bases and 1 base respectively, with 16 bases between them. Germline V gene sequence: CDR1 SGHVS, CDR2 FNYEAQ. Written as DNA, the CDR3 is TGTGCCAGCAGCCCATACTGGATTAGGGGCACAGATACGCAGTATTTT. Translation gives CASSPYWIRGTDTQYF. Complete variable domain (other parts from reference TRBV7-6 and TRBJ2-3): GAGVSQSPRYKVTKRGQDVALRCDPISGHVSLYWYRQALGQGPEFLTYFNYEAQQDKSGLPNDRFSAERPEGSISTLTIQRTEQRDSAMYRCASSPYWIRGTDTQYFGPGTRLTVL.

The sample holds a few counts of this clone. CDR3 protein: CASSQEASGGQSTDTQYF. The DNA of the CDR3 is TGTGCCAGCAGCCAAGAGGCTAGCGGGGGACAATCCACAGATACGCAGTATTTT. V is TRBV4-2 and J is TRBJ2-3; 10 bases line up with TRBD2. The CDR3 covers 18 residues. From germline, CDR1 is LGHNA and CDR2 YNFKEQ. V gave up 0 bases and J gave up 2 bases; unmatched junction bases: 8.